This T cell receptor (beta chain) comes out of a study of identical twins. Study results and limitations: Models underestimated how often monozygotic twins shared out-of-frame TCR alpha.

This clonotype was counted ten times or more. Its antigen is not identified. Trimming took off 8 bases at V and 0 bases at J, with 11 bases between the two ends. CDR1 and CDR2 from the germline V gene are KGHSH and LQKENI. The CDR3 has 13 amino acids. Addition of a universal primer site occurred through template switching, and cDNA carried unique molecular identifiers. TCRdb reprocessed the 5' RACE reads with MiXCR, giving one entry per CDR3 protein. The sample includes over 600,000 distinct CDR3 sequences, approximately 22% of them seen just once. The sample was also reused in another study, on T cells expressing NK-cell markers. That study adds: All TCR beta repertoires analysed originated from sorted CD3+CD56+NKG2C+, CD3+CD56+NKG2C- and CD3+CD56-NKG2C+ T cells. Several experiments employed an anti-gamma-delta TCR antibody to confine sorting to alpha-beta TCR T cells.

The sample was PBMCs. The J gene is TRBJ2-7, the V gene TRBV18; D remains ambiguous. The receptor was derived from a woman in her late teens or twenties in good health. DNA for the CDR3: TGTGCCAGCAGCCCTCCAAGCTCCTACGAGCAGTACTTC. Its translation: CASSPPSSYEQYF. The whole variable domain, remainder taken from reference TRBV18 and TRBJ2-7, is NAGVMQNPRHLVRRRGQEARLRCSPMKGHSHVYWYRQLPEEGLKFMVYLQKENIIDESGMPKERFSAEFPKEGPSILRIQQVVRGDSAAYFCASSPPSSYEQYFGPGTRLTVT.